Included here is one T cell receptor beta chain sequence, with context. No antigen is known for it. The sample originates from a study of radiotherapy plus CTLA-4 blockade in lung cancer. Findings and limits, study-wide: In blood, early T cell clone dynamics reportedly predicted response best, together with interferon-beta.

V lost 1 base, J lost 8 bases, and 9 bases lay in between. The CDR3 runs to 12 residues. Germline CDR1 and CDR2: SGHTS and YDEGEE. This table comes from immunoSEQ multiplex PCR, and its TCRdb copy is limited to in-frame clones, with some not included. The sample has 90,000 to 100,000 clones; about 90% are singletons. This clonotype was sampled from a human donor with non-small cell lung cancer that progressed on radiotherapy plus ipilimumab. The specimen comprised peripheral blood, sampled from a patient treated with radiotherapy plus ipilimumab. The V and J genes are TRBV5-8 and TRBJ1-2; D gene ambiguous. CDR3 region: CASSLFNYGYTF. The CDR3 coding sequence is TGTGCCAGCAGCTTGTTTAATTACGGCTACACCTTC.